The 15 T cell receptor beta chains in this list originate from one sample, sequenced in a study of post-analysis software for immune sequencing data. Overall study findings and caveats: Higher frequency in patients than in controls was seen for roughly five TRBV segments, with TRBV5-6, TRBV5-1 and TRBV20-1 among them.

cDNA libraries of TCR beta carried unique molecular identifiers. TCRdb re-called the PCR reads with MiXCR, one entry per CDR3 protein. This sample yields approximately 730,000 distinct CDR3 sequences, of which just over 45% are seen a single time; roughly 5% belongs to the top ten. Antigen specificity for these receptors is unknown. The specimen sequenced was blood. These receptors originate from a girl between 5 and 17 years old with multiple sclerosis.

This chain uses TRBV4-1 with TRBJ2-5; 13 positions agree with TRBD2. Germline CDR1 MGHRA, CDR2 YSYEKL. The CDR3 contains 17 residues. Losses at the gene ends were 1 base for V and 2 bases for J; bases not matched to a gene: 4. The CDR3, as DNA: TGCGCCAGCAGCCAAGTCGGGACTAGCGGGATTCAAGAGACCCAGTACTTC. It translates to CASSQVGTSGIQETQYF.

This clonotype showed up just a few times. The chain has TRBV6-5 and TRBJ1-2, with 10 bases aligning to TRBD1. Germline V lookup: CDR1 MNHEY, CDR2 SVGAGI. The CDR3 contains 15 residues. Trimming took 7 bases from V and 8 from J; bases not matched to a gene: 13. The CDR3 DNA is TGTGCCAGCACCATGGCGGGACAGGGGAATATGGGCTACACCTTC. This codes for CASTMAGQGNMGYTF.

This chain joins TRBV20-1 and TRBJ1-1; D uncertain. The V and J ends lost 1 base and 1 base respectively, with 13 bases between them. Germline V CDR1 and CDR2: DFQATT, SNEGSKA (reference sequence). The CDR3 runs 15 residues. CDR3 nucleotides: TGCAGTGCTAGAGCCGAGACGGAAGGGAACACTGAAGCTTTCTTT. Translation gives CSARAETEGNTEAFF.

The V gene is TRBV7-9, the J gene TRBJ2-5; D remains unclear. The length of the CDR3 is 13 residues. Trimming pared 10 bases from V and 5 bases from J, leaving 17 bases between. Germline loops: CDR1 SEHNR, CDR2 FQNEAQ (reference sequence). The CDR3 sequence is CATMDLFGETQYF. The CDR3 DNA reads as TGTGCCACCATGGACCTATTTGGGGAGACCCAGTACTTC.

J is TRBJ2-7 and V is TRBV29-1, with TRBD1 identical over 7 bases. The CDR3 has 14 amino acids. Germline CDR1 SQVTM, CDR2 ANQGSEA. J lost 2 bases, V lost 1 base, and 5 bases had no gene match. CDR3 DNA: TGCAGCGTTGAAGCTACAGGGGTACCCTACGAGCAGTACTTC. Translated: CSVEATGVPYEQYF.

CDR3 DNA sequence: TGTGCCAGCAGTTACGGAGTCAGGGGCGGAAACACCATATATTTT. As protein: CASSYGVRGGNTIYF. The chain is built from TRBV6-6 and TRBJ1-3; maybe TRBD1 (6 bases). Germline CDR1 MNHNY, CDR2 SVGAGI (reference sequence). The CDR3 contains 15 residues. The V end lost 2 bases, the J end lost 4 bases, and 12 bases lay between the germline ends.

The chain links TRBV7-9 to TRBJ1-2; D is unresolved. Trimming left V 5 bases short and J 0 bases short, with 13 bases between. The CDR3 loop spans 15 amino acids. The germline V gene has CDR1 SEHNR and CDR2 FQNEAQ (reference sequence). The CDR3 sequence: CASSPKVGTNYGYTF. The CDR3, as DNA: TGTGCCAGCAGCCCGAAGGTGGGGACTAACTATGGCTACACCTTC. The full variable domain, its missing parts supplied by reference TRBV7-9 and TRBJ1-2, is DTGVSQNPRHKITKRGQNVTFRCDPISEHNRLYWYRQTLGQGPEFLTYFQNEAQLEKSRLLSDRFSAERPKGSFSTLEIQRTEQGDSAMYLCASSPKVGTNYGYTFGSGTRLTVV.

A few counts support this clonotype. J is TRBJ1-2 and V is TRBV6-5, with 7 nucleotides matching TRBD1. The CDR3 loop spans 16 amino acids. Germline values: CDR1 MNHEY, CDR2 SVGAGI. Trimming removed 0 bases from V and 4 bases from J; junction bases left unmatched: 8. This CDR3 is CASSYSWQGVGYGYTF. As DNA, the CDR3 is TGTGCCAGCAGTTACTCTTGGCAGGGGGTGGGCTATGGCTACACCTTC.

This CDR3 is CSARDFRGKRGNEQFF. Written as DNA, the CDR3 is TGCAGTGCTAGAGATTTTCGCGGGAAGAGGGGCAATGAGCAGTTCTTC. The V and J genes are TRBV20-1 and TRBJ2-1; the D gene is possibly TRBD2 (6 bases). Germline V lookup: CDR1 DFQATT, CDR2 SNEGSKA (reference sequence). The CDR3 runs 16 residues. V lost 0 bases and J lost 6, with 18 bases in between.

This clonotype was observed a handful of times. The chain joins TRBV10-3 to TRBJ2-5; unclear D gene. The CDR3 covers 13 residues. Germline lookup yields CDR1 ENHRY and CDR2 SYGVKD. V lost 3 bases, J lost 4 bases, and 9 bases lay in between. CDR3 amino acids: CAISDQKIETQYF. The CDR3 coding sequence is TGTGCCATCAGTGATCAGAAAATAGAGACCCAGTACTTC.

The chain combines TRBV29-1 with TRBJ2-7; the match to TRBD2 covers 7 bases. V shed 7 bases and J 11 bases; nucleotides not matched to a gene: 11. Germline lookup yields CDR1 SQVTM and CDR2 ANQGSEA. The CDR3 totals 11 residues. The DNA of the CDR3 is TGCAGCGCTGCCTCCGGGACTATAAAGTACTTC. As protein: CSAASGTIKYF.

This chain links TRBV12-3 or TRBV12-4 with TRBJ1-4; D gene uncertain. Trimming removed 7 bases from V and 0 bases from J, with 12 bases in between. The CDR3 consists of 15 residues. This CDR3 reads CASTPNRATNEKLFF. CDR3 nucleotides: TGTGCCAGCACCCCGAACCGCGCAACTAATGAAAAACTGTTTTTT.

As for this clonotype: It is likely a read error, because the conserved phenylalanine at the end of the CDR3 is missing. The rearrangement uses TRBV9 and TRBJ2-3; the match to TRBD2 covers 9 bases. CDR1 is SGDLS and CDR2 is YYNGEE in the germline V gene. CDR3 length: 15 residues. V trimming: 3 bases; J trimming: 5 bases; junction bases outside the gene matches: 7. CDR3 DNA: TGTGCCAGCAGCGAGACTAGCGGCTCACAAGATACGCAGTATGTT. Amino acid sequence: CASSETSGSQDTQYV.

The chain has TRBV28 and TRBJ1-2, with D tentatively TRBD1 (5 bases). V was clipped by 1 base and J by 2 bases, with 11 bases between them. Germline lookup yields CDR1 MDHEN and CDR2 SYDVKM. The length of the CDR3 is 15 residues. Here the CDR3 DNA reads TGTGCCAGCAGTTTATATGGGGACGGGAACTATGGCTACACCTTC. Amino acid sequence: CASSLYGDGNYGYTF.

The CDR3, as DNA: TGCAGTGCTCAAGGACTAGCGGGGAGCACAGATACGCAGTATTTT. Its translation is CSAQGLAGSTDTQYF. The gene calls are TRBV20-1 and TRBJ2-3; 12 bases are shared with TRBD2. The germline CDR1 and CDR2 sequences are DFQATT and SNEGSKA (reference sequence). The trim removed 5 bases at V and 0 bases at J, leaving 3 bases unmatched. The CDR3 loop spans 15 amino acids.